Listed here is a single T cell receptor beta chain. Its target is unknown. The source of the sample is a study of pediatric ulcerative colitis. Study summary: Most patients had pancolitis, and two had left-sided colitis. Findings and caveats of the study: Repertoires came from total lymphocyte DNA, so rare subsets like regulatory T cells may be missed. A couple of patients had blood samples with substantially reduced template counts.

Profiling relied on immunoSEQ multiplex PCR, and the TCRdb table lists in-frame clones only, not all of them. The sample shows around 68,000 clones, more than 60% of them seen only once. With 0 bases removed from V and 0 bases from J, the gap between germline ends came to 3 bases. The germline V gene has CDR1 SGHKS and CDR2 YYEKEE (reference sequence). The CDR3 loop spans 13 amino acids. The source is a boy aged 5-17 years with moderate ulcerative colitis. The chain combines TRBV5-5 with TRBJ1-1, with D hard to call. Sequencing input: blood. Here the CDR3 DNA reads TGTGCCAGCAGCTTGGACATGAACACTGAAGCTTTCTTT. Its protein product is CASSLDMNTEAFF.